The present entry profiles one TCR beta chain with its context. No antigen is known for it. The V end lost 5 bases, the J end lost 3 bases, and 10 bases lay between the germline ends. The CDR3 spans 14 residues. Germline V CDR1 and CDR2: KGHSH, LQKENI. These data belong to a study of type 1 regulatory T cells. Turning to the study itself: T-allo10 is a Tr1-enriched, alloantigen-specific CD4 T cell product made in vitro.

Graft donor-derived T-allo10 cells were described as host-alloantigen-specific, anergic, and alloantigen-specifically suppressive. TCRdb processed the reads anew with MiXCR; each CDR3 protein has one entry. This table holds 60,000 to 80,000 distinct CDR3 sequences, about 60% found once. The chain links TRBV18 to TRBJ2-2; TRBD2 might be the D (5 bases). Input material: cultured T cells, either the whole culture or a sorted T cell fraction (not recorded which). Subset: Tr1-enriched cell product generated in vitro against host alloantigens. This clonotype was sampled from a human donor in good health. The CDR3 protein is CASSGRMDTGELFF. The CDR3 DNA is TGTGCCAGCTCAGGGAGAATGGACACCGGGGAGCTGTTTTTT.